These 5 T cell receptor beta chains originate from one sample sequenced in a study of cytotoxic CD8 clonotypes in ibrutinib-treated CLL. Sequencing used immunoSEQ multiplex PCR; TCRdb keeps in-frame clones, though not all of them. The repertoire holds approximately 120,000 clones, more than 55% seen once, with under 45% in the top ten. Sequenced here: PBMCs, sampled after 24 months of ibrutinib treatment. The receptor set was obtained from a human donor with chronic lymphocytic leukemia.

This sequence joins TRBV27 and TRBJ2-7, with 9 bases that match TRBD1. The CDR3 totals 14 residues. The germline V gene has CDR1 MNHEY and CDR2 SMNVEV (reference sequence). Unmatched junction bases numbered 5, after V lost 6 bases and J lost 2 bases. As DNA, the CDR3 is TGTGCCAGCAGCCTTCGACAGGGGGCCTACGAGCAGTACTTC. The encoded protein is CASSLRQGAYEQYF.

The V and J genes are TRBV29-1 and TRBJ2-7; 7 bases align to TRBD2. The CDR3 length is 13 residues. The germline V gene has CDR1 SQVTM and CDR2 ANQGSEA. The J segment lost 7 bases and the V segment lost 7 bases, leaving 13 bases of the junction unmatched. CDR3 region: CSAWEGFGREQYF. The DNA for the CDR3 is TGCAGCGCCTGGGAGGGGTTTGGAAGGGAGCAGTACTTC.

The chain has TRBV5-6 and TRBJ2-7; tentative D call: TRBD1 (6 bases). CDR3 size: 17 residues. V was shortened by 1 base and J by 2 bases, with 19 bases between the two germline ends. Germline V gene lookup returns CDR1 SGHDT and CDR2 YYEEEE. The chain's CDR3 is CASSLMGAVGIPYEQYF. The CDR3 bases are TGTGCCAGCAGCTTGATGGGGGCAGTCGGCATTCCCTACGAGCAGTACTTC.

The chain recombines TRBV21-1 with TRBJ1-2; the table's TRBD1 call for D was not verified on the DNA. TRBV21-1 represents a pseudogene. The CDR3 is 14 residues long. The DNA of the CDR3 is TGTGCCAGCAGCAAAGCGGCTACAGGGGGAGGCTACACCTTC. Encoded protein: CASSKAATGGGYTF.

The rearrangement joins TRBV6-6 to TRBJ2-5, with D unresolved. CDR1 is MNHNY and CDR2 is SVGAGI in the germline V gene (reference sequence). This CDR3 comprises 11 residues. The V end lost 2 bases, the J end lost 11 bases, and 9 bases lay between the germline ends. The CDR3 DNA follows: TGTGCCAGCAGTTACGGGGTGGGTCAGTACTTC. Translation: CASSYGVGQYF.